These T cell receptor beta chains were read from a single sample in a study of T-cell memory formation after mild COVID-19. One entry per CDR3 protein, called by TCRdb with MiXCR from the 5' RACE reads. This table holds around 200,000 distinct CDR3 sequences, 27% found once. What was sequenced was PBMCs or a T cell subset sorted from them (not recorded which). These receptors were collected from an adult woman who had mild COVID-19 (a few samples of this study predate the infection). Cell type and time point are not known. CDR3s include the opening cysteine and the closing phenylalanine or tryptophan. The D gene is left open where the match is weak. Size is stated for part of the rows, as once, few or many counts, or as a class when the clone is expanded.

TRBJ2-3,TRBD2,TRBV5-1,few,CASSLFWRERTDTQYF,TGCGCCAGCAGCTTGTTCTGGCGGGAGAGGACAGATACGCAGTATTTT
TRBJ2-7,TRBD1,TRBV6-2/TRBV6-3,many,CASTSDRRYEQYF,TGTGCCAGCACGTCGGACAGGCGGTACGAGCAGTACTTC
TRBJ2-1,.,TRBV20-1,.,CSARVDVNEQFF,TGCAGTGCTAGAGTGGACGTCAATGAGCAGTTCTTC
TRBJ1-1,.,TRBV24-1,few,CATSDPHTEAFF,TGTGCCACCAGTGATCCCCACACTGAAGCTTTCTTT
TRBJ2-3,.,TRBV5-6,few,CASSSITDTQYF,TGTGCCAGCAGCTCCATCACAGATACGCAGTATTTT
TRBJ1-5,.,TRBV20-1,.,CSALLDNYSNQPQHF,TGCAGTGCTTTGCTGGACAACTATAGCAATCAGCCCCAGCATTTT
TRBJ2-5,.,TRBV15,.,CATRSGDQETQYF,TGTGCCACCAGAAGCGGAGACCAAGAGACCCAGTACTTC
TRBJ2-3,TRBD1,TRBV5-6,.,CASSLNPLDTGGEDTQYF,TGTGCCAGCAGCTTGAATCCACTGGACACAGGGGGCGAGGATACGCAGTATTTT
TRBJ2-1,TRBD1,TRBV27,.,CASSLGDRGPIYNEQFF,TGTGCCAGCAGTTTAGGGGACAGGGGGCCCATTTACAATGAGCAGTTCTTC
TRBJ2-1,TRBD1,TRBV18,.,CASSPSGQPSYNEQFF,TGTGCCAGCTCACCATCGGGACAGCCCTCCTACAATGAGCAGTTCTTC
TRBJ2-1,TRBD2,TRBV5-1,.,CASSIHAGGGARYEQFF,TGCGCCAGCAGCATCCATGCAGGCGGGGGGGCCAGGTATGAGCAGTTCTTC
TRBJ1-3,TRBD1,TRBV7-8,.,CASSLADRGSGNTIYF,TGTGCCAGCAGCTTAGCTGACAGGGGAAGTGGAAACACCATATATTTT
TRBJ2-6,.,TRBV7-2,.,CASSGLGTPFGANVLTF,TGTGCCAGCAGCGGTCTGGGGACACCTTTTGGGGCCAACGTCCTGACTTTC
TRBJ2-6,.,TRBV5-1,.,CASSLGQPGPNVLTF,TGCGCCAGCAGCTTGGGACAACCTGGACCCAACGTCCTGACTTTC
TRBJ2-7,.,TRBV5-5,.,CASLGSGRFYEQYF,TGTGCCAGCCTGGGGTCGGGGAGGTTCTACGAGCAGTACTTC
TRBJ1-2,.,TRBV7-2,.,CASSGLSPGHQNYGYTF,TGTGCCAGCAGCGGCCTATCCCCGGGACACCAAAACTATGGCTACACCTTC
TRBJ1-2,.,TRBV21-1,few,CASSARGYYGYTF,TGTGCCAGCAGCGCCCGAGGGTACTATGGCTACACCTTC
TRBJ1-2,.,TRBV20-1,few,CSARDAVTPSNYGYTF,TGCAGTGCTAGAGATGCGGTGACACCATCTAACTATGGCTACACCTTC
TRBJ2-1,.,TRBV4-1,.,CASSQDLYEQFF,TGCGCCAGCAGCCAAGACCTCTATGAGCAGTTCTTC
TRBJ2-3,.,TRBV28,few,CASRQGGTDTQYF,TGTGCCAGCCGACAGGGAGGGACAGATACGCAGTATTTT
TRBJ2-1,TRBD2,TRBV7-8,once,CASSSLAGGLNEQFF,TGTGCCAGCAGCTCCCTAGCGGGAGGGCTCAATGAGCAGTTCTTC
TRBJ1-5,.,TRBV20-1,few,CSARVARARGQPQHF,TGCAGTGCTAGAGTCGCCAGGGCAAGGGGTCAGCCCCAGCATTTT
TRBJ1-2,.,TRBV19,.,CASSILAGGYGYTF,TGTGCCAGTAGTATTTTAGCCGGGGGCTATGGCTACACCTTC
TRBJ2-3,TRBD2,TRBV6-1,.,CASRQASGGRGDTQYF,TGTGCCAGCAGACAAGCTAGCGGGGGGAGGGGAGATACGCAGTATTTT
TRBJ2-1,.,TRBV7-8,.,CASSLVYSSYNEQFF,TGTGCCAGCAGCTTAGTTTATAGCTCCTACAATGAGCAGTTCTTC
TRBJ2-3,TRBD2,TRBV19,few,CASSGAGYTQYF,TGTGCCAGTAGTGGAGCGGGGTATACGCAGTATTTT
TRBJ1-2,TRBD1,TRBV15,.,CATSTRQGIDGYTF,TGTGCCACCAGCACTCGACAGGGGATAGATGGCTACACCTTC
TRBJ1-2,.,TRBV10-3,.,CAISSVQGPGYTF,TGTGCCATCAGTTCGGTACAGGGTCCTGGCTACACCTTC
TRBJ2-7,.,TRBV7-9,few,CASSLGSGLGEQYF,TGTGCCAGCAGCTTAGGTTCGGGCCTCGGCGAGCAGTACTTC
TRBJ2-7,.,TRBV3-1,few,CASSQDLLASYEQYF,TGTGCCAGCAGCCAAGACCTACTAGCCTCCTACGAGCAGTACTTC
TRBJ2-1,TRBD2,TRBV6-5,.,CASSYLLAGRSYNEQFF,TGTGCCAGCAGTTACCTTCTAGCGGGAAGATCCTACAATGAGCAGTTCTTC
TRBJ1-2,.,TRBV6-5,.,CASTRDRPGYGYTF,TGTGCCAGCACCCGAGACAGGCCCGGTTATGGCTACACCTTC
TRBJ1-2,.,TRBV30,once,CAWSAVYGYTF,TGTGCCTGGAGTGCAGTTTATGGCTACACCTTC
TRBJ2-2,.,TRBV11-3,.,CASSFPGQNTGELFF,TGTGCCAGCAGCTTTCCGGGACAGAACACCGGGGAGCTGTTTTTT
TRBJ2-3,.,TRBV10-3,few,CAISQQTGSSTDTQYF,TGTGCCATCAGCCAACAGACCGGGTCCAGCACAGATACGCAGTATTTT
TRBJ1-2,.,TRBV7-9,.,CASSSFGGEDGYTF,TGTGCCAGCAGCTCTTTTGGGGGTGAAGATGGCTACACCTTC
TRBJ2-7,.,TRBV10-3,.,CAISGHGVPEQYF,TGTGCCATCAGTGGGCACGGGGTTCCCGAGCAGTACTTC
TRBJ2-1,TRBD2,TRBV5-4,.,CATSLALAGENEQFF,TGTGCCACCAGCTTGGCCCTAGCGGGAGAAAATGAGCAGTTCTTC
TRBJ2-3,.,TRBV30,.,CAWSGGDEDTQYF,TGTGCCTGGAGTGGCGGGGATGAGGATACGCAGTATTTT
TRBJ2-7,TRBD2,TRBV7-2,.,CASSLTWSGGFEQYF,TGTGCCAGCAGCTTAACGTGGAGCGGGGGGTTCGAGCAGTACTTC
TRBJ2-7,.,TRBV7-6,.,CASSTEKGDEQYF,TGTGCCAGCAGCACCGAGAAGGGCGACGAGCAGTACTTC
TRBJ2-1,.,TRBV6-2/TRBV6-3,.,CASSPANYKYNEQFF,TGTGCCAGCAGTCCCGCGAACTATAAATACAATGAGCAGTTCTTC
TRBJ2-7,.,TRBV20-1,.,CSASAGTYEQYF,TGCAGTGCTAGCGCAGGAACCTACGAGCAGTACTTC
TRBJ2-1,TRBD2,TRBV7-2,many,CASSSSGRGEQFF,TGTGCCAGCAGCTCTAGCGGGAGGGGTGAGCAGTTCTTC
TRBJ2-1,.,TRBV7-7,.,CASSPQWGDNEQFF,TGTGCTAGCAGCCCACAGTGGGGGGACAATGAGCAGTTCTTC
TRBJ2-1,.,TRBV7-2,many,CASSRGGDSYNEQFF,TGTGCCAGCAGCCGCGGGGGCGACTCCTACAATGAGCAGTTCTTC
TRBJ2-6,.,TRBV7-3,.,CASSLSPGANVLTF,TGTGCCAGCAGCTTATCACCCGGGGCCAACGTCCTGACTTTC
TRBJ2-7,.,TRBV12-3/TRBV12-4,few,CASSVQVPPYEQYF,TGTGCCAGCAGCGTACAGGTACCTCCCTACGAGCAGTACTTC
TRBJ1-1,.,TRBV2,.,CASSELPNTEAFF,TGTGCCAGCAGTGAACTCCCGAACACTGAAGCTTTCTTT
TRBJ2-5,.,TRBV12-3/TRBV12-4,few,CASNLETQYF,TGTGCCAGCAATTTGGAGACCCAGTACTTC
TRBJ2-5,.,TRBV4-2,few,CASSQDSWGPETQYF,TGTGCCAGCAGCCAAGATTCCTGGGGTCCGGAGACCCAGTACTTC